A selection of T cell receptor beta chains follows, all from one sample in a study of early stage breast cancer tumors. Measured with immunoSEQ multiplex PCR; TCRdb has only the in-frame clones, and not every one. This table holds tens of thousands of clones, over 80% found once. Specimen: blood. Receptor source: a person aged 65-85 years with breast cancer. Both conserved end residues are trimmed from each CDR3. The D gene is left open where the match is weak. Some rows have no size entry. The others give once, few or many, or a class for an expanded clone.

.	TRBJ2-7	TRBD1	TRBV13	ASSRGTGLIYEQY
.	TRBJ1-4	.	TRBV30	AWSGSTGFPNEKLF
.	TRBJ2-3	TRBD2	TRBV2	ASSLGLAGTTDTQY
once	TRBJ2-7	TRBD1	TRBV5-6	ASSFRGLYEQY
.	TRBJ2-2	TRBD1	TRBV19	ASTKTGEGSGELF
once	TRBJ2-3	TRBD2	TRBV12-5	ASGLGTSGSPDDTQY
.	TRBJ1-6	.	TRBV30	AWSELSSYNSPLH
.	TRBJ2-3	.	TRBV5-8	ASSFVRGSTDTQY
.	TRBJ1-5	TRBD1	TRBV19	ASTLDRGVNQPQH
.	TRBJ2-5	.	TRBV25-1	ASSVLRVPQGRETQY
once	TRBJ1-5	.	TRBV9	ASSVEGSGNQPQH
few	TRBJ2-7	.	TRBV29-1	SVAQGYEQY
.	TRBJ1-2	.	TRBV18	ASSPPSGRSGYT
once	TRBJ1-1	.	TRBV29-1	SVGDFRRTEAF
.	TRBJ1-2	.	TRBV5-1	ASSLGLNYGYT
.	TRBJ2-7	TRBD1	TRBV7-9	ASSRPGQGSYEQY